Each of the 7 T cell receptor beta chains below was sequenced from the same sample in a study of CD8 T cells in ankylosing spondylitis. TCRdb re-called the 5' RACE reads through MiXCR, storing one row per CDR3 protein. Here the sample spans approximately 210,000 distinct CDR3 sequences, 10% to 15% being singletons. The specimen sequenced was blood, either unsorted or a sorted T cell fraction (not recorded which). These receptors came from a male donor with ankylosing spondylitis or in good health (not recorded which).

A note on this clonotype: With a much larger clone just one base away, this may be a read error. The rearrangement uses TRBV5-1 and TRBJ2-1; 7 bases align to TRBD1. This CDR3 region has 15 residues. Trimming cost V 0 bases and J 3 bases; bases outside gene matches: 3. Germline V CDR1 and CDR2: SGHRS, YFSETQ. The CDR3 sequence: CASSLGWDSYNEQFF. Written as DNA, the CDR3 is TGCGCCAGCAGCTTGGGGTGGGACAGCTACAATGAGCAGTTCTTC.

This clonotype appeared many times. This chain connects TRBV5-5 to TRBJ1-2; D is perhaps TRBD1 (6 bases). CDR3 length: 15 residues. The germline gives CDR1 SGHKS, CDR2 YYEKEE (reference sequence). Trimming left V 0 bases short and J 0 bases short, with 9 bases between. The chain's CDR3 is CASSLDREANYGYTF. For the CDR3, the DNA is TGTGCCAGCAGCTTGGACAGGGAGGCTAACTATGGCTACACCTTC.

This clonotype has a handful of counts. This rearrangement joins TRBV5-1 to TRBJ2-7; TRBD1 agrees at 7 bases. CDR3 length: 12 amino acids. Germline V CDR1 and CDR2: SGHRS, YFSETQ. The V gene end was trimmed by 4 bases and the J gene end by 6 bases; junction bases not matched to a gene: 4. Here the CDR3 DNA reads TGCGCCAGCAGCATGACAGGGAGCGAGCAGTACTTC. Residues: CASSMTGSEQYF.

This chain uses TRBV7-9 with TRBJ2-5; D remains unclear. V lost 3 bases and J 2 bases, leaving 13 bases between the germline ends. Germline lookup yields CDR1 SEHNR and CDR2 FQNEAQ (reference sequence). The CDR3 is 15 residues long. CDR3 protein: CASSFPLDGQETQYF. The CDR3 coding sequence is TGTGCCAGCAGCTTCCCTCTGGACGGACAAGAGACCCAGTACTTC.

In nucleotides, the CDR3 is TGCGCCAGCAGCCAAGATAGAATGTACGAGCAGTACTTC. This encodes CASSQDRMYEQYF. The V and J genes are TRBV4-1 and TRBJ2-7, with D uncertain. V was cut by 0 bases and J by 4 bases, with 7 bases left in between. Germline V gene data show CDR1 as MGHRA and CDR2 as YSYEKL. The CDR3 length is 13 residues.

A few counts support this clonotype. The rearrangement links TRBV6-1 to TRBJ1-1; the D is unclear. Germline-derived CDR1 and CDR2 are MNHNS and SASEGT. Trimming cost V 1 base and J 7 bases, with 4 bases left between them. The CDR3 spans 11 residues. The CDR3 sequence: CASSEVFEAFF. Here the CDR3 DNA reads TGTGCCAGCAGTGAAGTGTTTGAAGCTTTCTTT.

This clonotype was seen only a few times. This sequence joins TRBV7-9 and TRBJ2-1, with D possibly matching TRBD2 (6 bases). Germline CDR1 SEHNR, CDR2 FQNEAQ (reference sequence). The CDR3 sequence is 12 residues long. V lost 2 bases to trimming and J lost 9 bases, with 8 bases between them. CDR3 region: CASSLRGLEQFF. The CDR3 DNA reads as TGTGCCAGCAGCTTAAGGGGACTTGAGCAGTTCTTC.